This T cell receptor beta chain was profiled in a study of blood T cell repertoires in COVID-19. Turning to the study itself: Samples of COVID-19 (acute and convalescent) were obtained from the United States, Italy and Spain. The cDNA or gDNA used as material had been derived from T cells, B-cell-depleted T cells, or PBMCs.

This clone was recorded once. V shed 5 bases and J 1 base; nucleotides not matched to a gene: 2. The germline V gene has CDR1 SGHNT and CDR2 YYREEE (reference sequence). This CDR3 region has 15 residues. Study processing details: Estimated nucleated cell counts came from reference gene primer amplification. Here immunoSEQ multiplex PCR was the method, and the copy in TCRdb shows in-frame clones only, minus some. V, J and clone size reflect that table, while D and trimming were determined from the DNA. This sample has some 66,000 clones; about 80% occur once, and the top ten carry 6.6%. Sequencing was performed on peripheral blood. The chain employs TRBV5-4 and TRBJ2-3; 12 bases map to TRBD2. This sequence was found in a man aged 60 to 75 with acute or convalescent COVID-19. The DNA for the CDR3 is TGTGCCAGCAGGCTAGCGGGGGGGGGCACAGATACGCAGTATTTT. It codes for CASRLAGGGTDTQYF.